The 32 T cell receptor beta chains in this list originate from one sample, sequenced in a study of blood T cell repertoires in COVID-19. Method: immunoSEQ multiplex PCR; TCRdb's copy keeps in-frame clones and lacks some. This table has about 170,000 clones, over 70% appearing once. Sequenced material: peripheral blood. Receptors were obtained from a man between 65 and 85 years old with acute or convalescent COVID-19.

The chain has TRBV21-1 and TRBJ2-1; the table names TRBD2, a call not compared with the DNA. TRBV21-1 is termed a pseudogene. This CDR3 spans 21 amino acids. Here the CDR3 DNA reads TGTGCCAGCAGCAAAGCCAAATACGGACTAGCGGGGGGGCCGACCTACAATGAGCAGTTCTTC. Amino acid sequence: CASSKAKYGLAGGPTYNEQFF.

This sequence joins TRBV6-1 and TRBJ1-3; no firm D call. This CDR3 contains 15 residues. The germline CDR1 and CDR2 sequences are MNHNS and SASEGT. Trimming removed 2 bases from V and 0 bases from J, with 8 bases in between. CDR3 region: CASSENHISGNTIYF. CDR3 DNA: TGTGCCAGCAGTGAAAACCACATCTCTGGAAACACCATATATTTT.

Points on this clone: At one boundary the junction diverges from the germline segment, which might be a read error. The chain links TRBV29-1 to TRBJ2-7; D possibly corresponds to TRBD2 (6 bases). Germline CDR1 and CDR2: SQVTM and ANQGSEA. The CDR3 spans 10 residues. CDR3: CSVADEEGGF. The CDR3 DNA reads TGCAGCGTTGCGGACGAGGAGGGCGGCTTC.

This chain connects TRBV10-3 to TRBJ1-2, with 7 positions matching TRBD1. There are 13 residues in the CDR3. V gave up 11 bases and J gave up 3 bases; unmatched junction bases: 9. Germline assignment: CDR1 ENHRY and CDR2 SYGVKD. The CDR3 DNA is TGTGCCTCTAGCACAGGGGTAGACTATGGCTACACCTTC. Its translation is CASSTGVDYGYTF.

This clone has a handful of counts. V and J are TRBV7-9 and TRBJ2-3; D is perhaps TRBD1 (5 bases). Germline V gives CDR1 SEHNR, CDR2 FQNEAQ (reference sequence). The V gene lost 5 bases and the J gene lost 2 bases, with 17 bases spanning the gap. The CDR3 contains 16 residues. The CDR3 sequence: CASSLGGQGTTDTQYF. CDR3 coding DNA: TGTGCCAGCAGCCTAGGTGGGCAGGGAACCACAGATACGCAGTATTTT. The full variable domain, in which reference TRBV7-9 and TRBJ2-3 provide the parts outside the CDR3, is DTGVSQNPRHKITKRGQNVTFRCDPISEHNRLYWYRQTLGQGPEFLTYFQNEAQLEKSRLLSDRFSAERPKGSFSTLEIQRTEQGDSAMYLCASSLGGQGTTDTQYFGPGTRLTVL.

V usage is TRBV5-4 and J usage is TRBJ2-2, with D perhaps matching TRBD1 (6 bases). Per germline, CDR1 SGHNT and CDR2 YYREEE (reference sequence). V was shortened by 3 bases and J by 4 bases, with 13 bases between the two germline ends. The CDR3 spans 15 residues. In nucleotides, the CDR3 is TGTGCCAGCAGCTCACAGGGAACCCTCACCGGGGAGCTGTTTTTT. This encodes CASSSQGTLTGELFF.

The J gene is TRBJ1-1, the V gene TRBV25-1, with 8 bases fitting TRBD1. The CDR3 has 13 residues. V gave up 4 bases and J gave up 5 bases; unmatched junction bases: 3. CDR1 is MGHDK, CDR2 SYGVNS, per germline. The CDR3 DNA is TGTGCCAGCAGTGGACAGGGGAAAACTGAAGCTTTCTTT. The encoded protein is CASSGQGKTEAFF.

The chain couples TRBV18 to TRBJ1-2, with 7 bases aligning to TRBD1. Losses at the gene ends were 3 bases for V and 5 bases for J; bases not matched to a gene: 9. From germline, CDR1 is KGHSH and CDR2 LQKENI. The CDR3 consists of 15 residues. CDR3 DNA: TGTGCCAGCTCACCGGGGGCCGACAGGGAATATGGCTACACCTTC. Translated, it gives CASSPGADREYGYTF.

The genes are TRBV27 and TRBJ1-2; 10 positions match TRBD1. V shed 6 bases, J shed 2 bases, and the junction held 3 bases outside the gene matches. CDR1 MNHEY and CDR2 SMNVEV come from the germline V gene (reference sequence). There are 14 residues in the CDR3. DNA of the CDR3: TGTGCCAGCAGACAGACAGGGGGCAACTATGGCTACACCTTC. Its protein product is CASRQTGGNYGYTF.

The sample holds a few counts of this clone. The rearrangement uses TRBV15 and TRBJ2-2; TRBD1 matches 10 bases. Unmatched junction bases numbered 1, after V lost 5 bases and J lost 4 bases. The CDR3 is 14 residues long. Germline CDR1 reads LNHNV; CDR2 reads YYDKDF (reference sequence). The DNA of the CDR3 is TGTGCCACCAGCCGGGACAGGGGCACCGGGGAGCTGTTTTTT. It translates to CATSRDRGTGELFF.

This chain uses TRBV7-3 with TRBJ2-3; the match to TRBD1 covers 12 bases. After removal of 5 bases from V and 6 bases from J, the junction contained 6 bases not matched to a gene. There are 15 residues in the CDR3. Germline values: CDR1 SGHTA, CDR2 FQGTGA. The CDR3 nucleotides are TGTGCCAGCAGCAAAGGGACAGGGGGCATGGATACGCAGTATTTT. Translating it yields CASSKGTGGMDTQYF. Complete variable domain (other parts from reference TRBV7-3 and TRBJ2-3): GAGVSQTPSNKVTEKGKYVELRCDPISGHTALYWYRQSLGQGPEFLIYFQGTGAADDSGLPNDRFFAVRPEGSVSTLKIQRTERGDSAVYLCASSKGTGGMDTQYFGPGTRLTVL.

In this sample, this clone turned up a few times. The chain has TRBV3-1 (or the pseudogene TRBV3-2) and TRBJ1-2; 8 bases align to TRBD1. V gave up 1 base and J gave up 9 bases; unmatched junction bases: 7. The CDR3 extends over 14 amino acids. CDR1 and CDR2 (germline): LGHDT, YNNKEL (reference sequence). CDR3 in amino acids: CASSQATQGGSYTF. The DNA of the CDR3 is TGTGCCAGCAGCCAAGCCACACAGGGGGGGAGCTACACCTTC.

Comments on this clone: Other DNA sequences within the sample encode an identical CDR3. J is TRBJ2-7 and V is TRBV11-3, with D uncertain. Germline CDR1 reads SGHNT; CDR2 reads YENEEA. Deletions cut 6 bases from V and 1 base from J, with 7 bases between. CDR3 length equals 12 residues. The CDR3, as DNA: TGTGCCAGCAGTTCAGGTTCCTACGAGCAGTACTTC. Protein product: CASSSGSYEQYF. Full variable domain (remainder filled in from reference TRBV11-3 and TRBJ2-7): EAGVVQSPRYKIIEKKQPVAFWCNPISGHNTLYWYLQNLGQGPELLIRYENEEAVDDSQLPKDRFSAERLKGVDSTLKIQPAELGDSAVYLCASSSGSYEQYFGPGTRLTVT.

The CDR3: CASSLKGNSPLHF. The CDR3 nucleotides are TGTGCCAGCAGTTTAAAGGGGAATTCACCCCTCCACTTT. The gene calls are TRBV12-3 or TRBV12-4 and TRBJ1-6, with D tentatively TRBD1 (5 bases). The CDR3 is 13 residues long. Trimming shortened V by 2 bases and J by 7 bases, and 6 bases separated the two germline ends.

V gene TRBV6-2 or TRBV6-3 combines with J gene TRBJ1-3, with D tentatively TRBD1 (6 bases). The CDR3 is 15 residues long. Per the germline V gene, CDR1 is MNHEY and CDR2 is SVGEGT. V was pared by 5 bases and J by 0 bases, with 11 bases between. This CDR3 reads CASSAGQLSGNTIYF. CDR3 DNA sequence: TGTGCCAGCAGTGCCGGACAGCTCTCTGGAAACACCATATATTTT.

This clone was seen ten or more times. The chain recombines TRBV7-9 with TRBJ2-3; 13 nucleotides align to TRBD2. This CDR3 has 16 amino acids. V lost 5 bases, J lost 2 bases, and 4 bases stayed unmatched. Per the germline V gene, CDR1 is SEHNR and CDR2 is FQNEAQ (reference sequence). The DNA for the CDR3 is TGTGCCAGCAGCGTAGGACTAGCGGGAGTCACAGATACGCAGTATTTT. Translating it yields CASSVGLAGVTDTQYF.

Only a few counts were recorded for this clone. V gene TRBV15 combines with J gene TRBJ2-3; the D is unclear. The CDR3 sequence is 13 residues long. The germline V gene has CDR1 LNHNV and CDR2 YYDKDF (reference sequence). Trimming removed 8 bases from V and 3 bases from J, with 12 bases in between. CDR3 loop: CATSVGGTDTQYF. The CDR3 DNA is TGTGCCACCTCGGTTGGCGGTACAGATACGCAGTATTTT.

The chain carries TRBV18 and TRBJ1-5, with 7 bases identical to TRBD1. V dropped 5 bases and J dropped 11; count of bases not matched to a gene: 9. Germline lookup yields CDR1 KGHSH and CDR2 LQKENI. The CDR3 loop spans 13 amino acids. CDR3 sequence (DNA): TGTGCCAGCTCAACAGGGGATTTCTGGTCCCAGCATTTT. Amino acid sequence: CASSTGDFWSQHF.

The gene calls are TRBV7-2 and TRBJ2-7, with 9 bases that match TRBD1. The CDR3 has 15 residues. Germline CDR1 is SGHTA and CDR2 is FQGNSA. V gave up 5 bases and J gave up 5 bases; unmatched junction bases: 10. The CDR3 sequence: CASSGGTGKKNEQYF. DNA for the CDR3: TGTGCCAGCAGCGGCGGGACAGGGAAGAAAAACGAGCAGTACTTC.

The chain is built from TRBV11-1 and TRBJ1-1; D uncertain. Trimming shortened V by 5 bases and J by 1 base, and 8 bases separated the two germline ends. The CDR3 contains 13 residues. CDR1 is SGHAT, CDR2 FQDESV, per germline (reference sequence). CDR3 in DNA: TGTGCCAGCAGCCTACACAGGAACACTGAAGCTTTCTTT. Its translation: CASSLHRNTEAFF. The full variable domain, its missing parts supplied by reference TRBV11-1 and TRBJ1-1, is EAEVAQSPRYKITEKSQAVAFWCDPISGHATLYWYRQILGQGPELLVQFQDESVVDDSQLPKDRFSAERLKGVDSTLKIQPAELGDSAMYLCASSLHRNTEAFFGQGTRLTVV.

The chain joins TRBV18 to TRBJ1-2; 7 bases are shared with TRBD1. Germline values: CDR1 KGHSH, CDR2 LQKENI. Trimming cost V 3 bases and J 8 bases; bases outside gene matches: 9. The CDR3 extends over 14 amino acids. CDR3 loop: CASSPARGLGGYTF. CDR3 in DNA: TGTGCCAGCTCACCCGCTAGGGGGCTCGGCGGCTACACCTTC.

V gene TRBV6-2 or TRBV6-3 combines with J gene TRBJ1-1; TRBD1 is a possible D gene (6 bases). Germline V gene lookup returns CDR1 MNHEY and CDR2 SVGEGT. Trimming stripped 2 bases from V and 4 bases from J, with 14 bases between. The length of the CDR3 is 15 residues. The CDR3 sequence is CASSYHNTGRTEAFF. CDR3 in DNA: TGTGCCAGCAGTTACCACAATACAGGGCGCACTGAAGCTTTCTTT.

This clone occurred once. V usage is TRBV6-1 and J usage is TRBJ1-2; D might be TRBD1 (6 bases). CDR3 length equals 15 residues. Germline V CDR1 and CDR2: MNHNS, SASEGT. V was clipped by 0 bases and J by 4 bases, with 12 bases between them. The CDR3 nucleotides read TGTGCCAGCAGTGAAGCGCTGGGGGCCCCCTATGGCTACACCTTC. Amino acid sequence: CASSEALGAPYGYTF.

The chain uses TRBV6-1 and TRBJ1-6; possibly TRBD1 for D (6 bases). The CDR3 has 14 amino acids. Germline V gene lookup returns CDR1 MNHNS and CDR2 SASEGT. V gave up 2 bases and J gave up 6 bases, with 8 bases separating them. CDR3 sequence: CASSESGANSPLHF. In DNA form, the CDR3 reads TGTGCCAGCAGTGAATCAGGGGCTAATTCACCCCTCCACTTT.

This clone was observed a single time. The chain uses TRBV24-1 and TRBJ1-4, with D unresolved. Per the germline V gene, CDR1 is KGHDR and CDR2 is SFDVKD. The CDR3 spans 14 residues. Trimming removed 3 bases from V and 3 bases from J, with 7 bases in between. The CDR3 DNA sequence: TGTGCCACCAGTGATCCGTCGGCTAATGAAAAACTGTTTTTT. Translating it yields CATSDPSANEKLFF.

This sequence joins TRBV2 and TRBJ2-3; 9 bases are a match to TRBD2. Germline V gene lookup returns CDR1 SNHLY and CDR2 FYNNEI. The J segment lost 5 bases and the V segment lost 2 bases, leaving 8 bases of the junction unmatched. The CDR3 is 16 residues long. CDR3 protein: CASSEQAGGPKDTQYF. CDR3 nucleotide sequence: TGTGCCAGCAGTGAACAGGCGGGAGGGCCGAAAGATACGCAGTATTTT.

The V gene is TRBV7-9, the J gene TRBJ2-2; perhaps TRBD2 as D (6 bases). Trimming cost V 3 bases and J 9 bases, with 11 bases left between them. CDR1 SEHNR and CDR2 FQNEAQ come from the germline V gene (reference sequence). This CDR3 is 13 amino acids long. This CDR3 reads CASSLRGNRELFF. The CDR3 bases are TGTGCCAGCAGCTTGCGCGGGAACCGGGAGCTGTTTTTT.

V gene TRBV21-1 combines with J gene TRBJ1-3. TRBV21-1 is termed a pseudogene. The CDR3 covers 17 residues. This CDR3 reads CASSTPLPGGDGNTIYF. In DNA, the CDR3 is TGTGCCAGCAGCACACCTCTTCCGGGGGGAGATGGAAACACCATATATTTT.

The chain joins TRBV29-1 to TRBJ2-1; D remains ambiguous. V lost 2 bases and J lost 6, with 8 bases in between. CDR1 is SQVTM and CDR2 is ANQGSEA in the germline V gene. The CDR3 has 12 residues. The CDR3 nucleotides read TGCAGCGTTGAATTGATGCGCAATGAGCAGTTCTTC. It codes for CSVELMRNEQFF.

This rearrangement joins TRBV28 to TRBJ1-6, with 8 nucleotides matching TRBD1. The V gene's germline CDR1 is MDHEN and CDR2 SYDVKM. The CDR3 has 16 amino acids. The trim removed 4 bases at V and 5 bases at J, leaving 7 bases unmatched. CDR3 nucleotides: TGTGCCAGCAGTTATTCTGCGGACAGGGATAATTCACCCCTCCACTTT. It translates to CASSYSADRDNSPLHF.

This chain links TRBV19 with TRBJ2-7; 12 bases map to TRBD1. Germline V gene sequence: CDR1 LNHDA, CDR2 SQIVND (reference sequence). With V trimmed by 4 bases and J by 2 bases, 12 bases remained unmatched. The CDR3 has 18 residues. The DNA for the CDR3 is TGTGCCAGTAGTAGATCCGGGACAGGGGGCTTTTTACCCTACGAGCAGTACTTC. Translating it yields CASSRSGTGGFLPYEQYF.

In DNA form, the CDR3 reads TGTGCCAGCAGTGCTCTAGCGGGAGCAATTAATGAGCAGTTCTTC. This translates into CASSALAGAINEQFF. The chain links TRBV6-4 to TRBJ2-1; 10 positions agree with TRBD2. The CDR3 extends over 15 amino acids. Germline loops: CDR1 MRHNA, CDR2 SNTAGT. Losses at the gene ends were 4 bases for V and 7 bases for J; bases not matched to a gene: 7.